These 21 T cell receptor beta chains were all obtained from the same sample, sequenced in a study of CD8 T cells in Susac syndrome (dated by TCRdb to the late 2010s). The library was produced with the immunoSEQ multiplex PCR assay. RNA was extracted using the RNeasy kit, and about 0.45 to 1 ug of the RNA was reverse transcribed with random hexamers. The public reads were run again by TCRdb, first through fastp at Q25 and then through MiXCR, and only productive beta chains were kept. CDR3 protein sequences are deduplicated, and each keeps its most common genes and DNA. The sample includes approximately 190,000 distinct CDR3 sequences, with 95% observed a single time. The ten top clones hold 0.098% of the sample. The specimen sequenced was CD4+ T cells from PBMCs. All receptors come from a human donor with Susac syndrome.

The chain uses TRBV20-1 and TRBJ2-6; D is undetermined. This CDR3 spans 15 amino acids. V was shortened by 0 bases and J by 0 bases, with 6 bases between the two germline ends. Germline V lookup: CDR1 DFQATT, CDR2 SNEGSKA (reference sequence). This CDR3 is CSARDADSGANVLTF. CDR3 DNA: TGCAGTGCTAGAGATGCAGACTCTGGGGCCAACGTCCTGACTTTC.

The V and J genes are TRBV30 and TRBJ2-3, with 9 bases matching TRBD2. Unmatched junction bases numbered 15, after V lost 1 base and J lost 4 bases. Germline lookup yields CDR1 GTSNPN and CDR2 SVGIG (reference sequence). The CDR3 sequence is 18 residues long. This CDR3 is CAWSGILARGGRSDTQYF. CDR3 nucleotides: TGTGCCTGGAGTGGGATACTAGCGCGGGGGGGACGCTCAGATACGCAGTATTTT. Full variable domain (rest looked up from reference TRBV30 and TRBJ2-3): SQTIHQWPATLVQPVGSPLSLECTVEGTSNPNLYWYRQAAGRGLQLLFYSVGIGQISSEVPQNLSASRPQDRQFILSSKKLLLSDSGFYLCAWSGILARGGRSDTQYFGPGTRLTVL.

This chain connects TRBV30 to TRBJ1-1; TRBD1 matches 9 bases. Germline V gene lookup returns CDR1 GTSNPN and CDR2 SVGIG (reference sequence). Trimming cost V 3 bases and J 0 bases; bases outside gene matches: 2. The CDR3 contains 14 residues. The CDR3 region is CAWRTGGMNTEAFF. The CDR3 DNA reads as TGTGCCTGGAGGACAGGGGGAATGAACACTGAAGCTTTCTTT.

V is TRBV12-3 or TRBV12-4 and J is TRBJ1-5; the match to TRBD1 covers 9 bases. With 4 bases clipped from V and 4 bases from J, the junction kept 11 bases outside the gene matches. There are 17 residues in the CDR3. The CDR3 region has the DNA TGTGCCAGCAGTTCCCCTCGGGACAGGGTGCAAAATCAGCCCCAGCATTTT. It yields the protein CASSSPRDRVQNQPQHF.

The chain has TRBV4-1 and TRBJ2-5, with 7 bases aligning to TRBD1. The CDR3 is made up of 14 amino acids. J lost 3 bases, V lost 1 base, and 2 bases had no gene match. Germline-derived CDR1 and CDR2 are MGHRA and YSYEKL. The CDR3 coding sequence is TGCGCCAGCAGCCAAGGGGACAGAAAAGAGACCCAGTACTTC. Protein: CASSQGDRKETQYF.

The chain recombines TRBV20-1 with TRBJ1-1; 8 bases are shared with TRBD1. V shed 1 base, J shed 0 bases, and the junction held 7 bases outside the gene matches. The germline V gene encodes CDR1 DFQATT and CDR2 SNEGSKA (reference sequence). The CDR3 covers 16 residues. The DNA of the CDR3 is TGCAGTGCTAGAGGACAGGGGACGATTTTGAACACTGAAGCTTTCTTT. Translated: CSARGQGTILNTEAFF.

V usage is TRBV2 and J usage is TRBJ2-3, with 7 nucleotides matching TRBD1. Trimming removed 8 bases from V and 6 bases from J; junction bases left unmatched: 5. The germline V gene has CDR1 SNHLY and CDR2 FYNNEI. This CDR3 is built from 12 residues. The CDR3 DNA follows: TGTGCCAGCCGAATGGGACAGGATACGCAGTATTTT. Protein product: CASRMGQDTQYF.

This chain joins TRBV11-2 and TRBJ2-3; TRBD2 matches 9 bases. Per the germline V gene, CDR1 is SGHAT and CDR2 is FQNNGV. V trimming: 6 bases; J trimming: 4 bases; junction bases outside the gene matches: 8. This CDR3 comprises 15 residues. This CDR3 reads CASRAAGGKADTQYF. CDR3 bases: TGTGCCAGCAGAGCAGCGGGGGGCAAAGCAGATACGCAGTATTTT.

The rearrangement uses TRBV7-2 and TRBJ2-5; TRBD2 matches 9 bases. The CDR3 spans 15 residues. With 4 bases clipped from V and 5 bases from J, the junction kept 8 bases outside the gene matches. CDR1 is SGHTA, CDR2 FQGNSA, per germline. The CDR3 loop is CASSSSGGRGETQYF. In DNA, the CDR3 is TGTGCCAGCAGCTCGAGCGGGGGGCGGGGTGAGACCCAGTACTTC.

The chain's CDR3 is CASSLEGRNTGELFF. The DNA for the CDR3 is TGTGCCAGCAGCTTGGAAGGCCGAAACACCGGGGAGCTGTTTTTT. The chain carries TRBV5-8 and TRBJ2-2; D is unresolved. V dropped 0 bases and J dropped 2 bases, with 8 bases sitting between them. Per the germline V gene, CDR1 is SGHTS and CDR2 is YDEGEE. CDR3 length: 15 residues.

This rearrangement joins TRBV7-3 to TRBJ2-1; TRBD2 matches at 9 bases. This CDR3 is 14 amino acids long. Germline CDR1 SGHTA, CDR2 FQGTGA. J gave up 3 bases and V 4 bases, and 1 base lay outside the gene matches. The CDR3 region has the DNA TGTGCCAGCAGCTCTAGCGGGGTCTACAATGAGCAGTTCTTC. It specifies CASSSSGVYNEQFF.

The chain has TRBV27 and TRBJ2-2; the D is unclear. Germline V gives CDR1 MNHEY, CDR2 SMNVEV (reference sequence). V was pared by 2 bases and J by 0 bases, with 13 bases between. The CDR3 spans 17 residues. The CDR3 sequence: CASSLKATNANTGELFF. CDR3 in DNA: TGTGCCAGCAGTTTAAAGGCAACGAACGCGAACACCGGGGAGCTGTTTTTT.

J is TRBJ1-2 and V is TRBV27; tentatively, D is TRBD1 (5 bases). Looked up from germline, CDR1 is MNHEY and CDR2 is SMNVEV (reference sequence). The V end was cut by 3 bases, the J end by 7 bases, with 18 bases between. This CDR3 region has 15 residues. In DNA form, the CDR3 reads TGTGCCAGCAGTTTGCAACAGGCTAATCCGCTTGGCTACACCTTC. It encodes CASSLQQANPLGYTF.

The V call is TRBV12-3 or TRBV12-4, the J call TRBJ1-4; D gene ambiguous. V lost 5 bases, J lost 8 bases, and 24 bases lay in between. The length of the CDR3 is 17 residues. CDR3 residues: CASSPTYGRKDTEKLFF. The CDR3 DNA is TGTGCCAGCAGTCCGACTTATGGACGGAAAGACACAGAAAAACTGTTTTTT.

The chain couples TRBV19 to TRBJ2-1; 7 bases map to TRBD2. Germline V gene lookup returns CDR1 LNHDA and CDR2 SQIVND (reference sequence). CDR3 length: 12 amino acids. Trimming at V came to 5 bases and at J to 8 bases, leaving 3 bases not matched to a gene. This CDR3 is CASSRGEYEQFF. The CDR3 region has the DNA TGTGCCAGTAGTCGGGGGGAGTATGAGCAGTTCTTC.

V usage is TRBV6-5 and J usage is TRBJ2-7; the D is unclear. V lost 2 bases to trimming and J lost 2 bases, with 7 bases between them. CDR1 MNHEY and CDR2 SVGAGI come from the germline V gene. This CDR3 region has 13 residues. CDR3 sequence reads: CASSYQPAYEQYF. The CDR3 DNA reads as TGTGCCAGCAGTTACCAGCCCGCCTACGAGCAGTACTTC.

This sequence joins TRBV20-1 and TRBJ2-2; 10 positions match TRBD2. Trimming at V came to 3 bases and at J to 4 bases, leaving 5 bases not matched to a gene. Per germline, CDR1 DFQATT and CDR2 SNEGSKA (reference sequence). The CDR3 is 15 amino acids. The CDR3 bases are TGCAGTGCTAGGAAACTAGCGGGGCGCACCGGGGAGCTGTTTTTT. This codes for CSARKLAGRTGELFF.

This chain uses TRBV30 with TRBJ1-6; 9 bases agree with TRBD1. This CDR3 region has 15 residues. The V gene's germline CDR1 is GTSNPN and CDR2 SVGIG (reference sequence). The junction had 11 bases not matched to a gene; V was cut back by 7 bases and J by 7 bases. The CDR3 nucleotides read TGTGCCTTAGTCCCGGGACAGGGACTAAATTCACCCCTCCACTTT. This translates into CALVPGQGLNSPLHF.

CDR3 residues: CASSLDGANAETQYF. DNA of the CDR3: TGTGCCAGCAGCTTAGACGGGGCCAACGCGGAGACCCAGTACTTC. V and J are TRBV7-6 and TRBJ2-5, with D perhaps assigned TRBD1 or TRBD2 (5 bases each). Germline CDR1 and CDR2: SGHVS and FNYEAQ. CDR3 length: 15 amino acids. The V end was cut by 1 base, the J end by 5 bases, with 14 bases between.

This chain links TRBV6-2 or TRBV6-3 with TRBJ1-1; possibly TRBD1 for D (5 bases). This CDR3 is built from 12 residues. Germline V gene sequence: CDR1 MNHEY, CDR2 SVGEGT. V shed 10 bases and J shed 3 bases, with 12 bases lying between them. The CDR3: CATLTGHTEAFF. CDR3 nucleotides: TGTGCCACACTAACGGGGCACACTGAAGCTTTCTTT.

The CDR3 loop reads CSARDPQRASYEQYF. As DNA, the CDR3 is TGCAGTGCTAGAGATCCGCAGCGGGCAAGCTACGAGCAGTACTTC. The chain is built from TRBV20-1 and TRBJ2-7, with TRBD2 as a possible D gene (6 bases). Trimming pared 0 bases from V and 3 bases from J, leaving 15 bases between. Germline CDR1 reads DFQATT; CDR2 reads SNEGSKA (reference sequence). The CDR3 runs to 15 residues.